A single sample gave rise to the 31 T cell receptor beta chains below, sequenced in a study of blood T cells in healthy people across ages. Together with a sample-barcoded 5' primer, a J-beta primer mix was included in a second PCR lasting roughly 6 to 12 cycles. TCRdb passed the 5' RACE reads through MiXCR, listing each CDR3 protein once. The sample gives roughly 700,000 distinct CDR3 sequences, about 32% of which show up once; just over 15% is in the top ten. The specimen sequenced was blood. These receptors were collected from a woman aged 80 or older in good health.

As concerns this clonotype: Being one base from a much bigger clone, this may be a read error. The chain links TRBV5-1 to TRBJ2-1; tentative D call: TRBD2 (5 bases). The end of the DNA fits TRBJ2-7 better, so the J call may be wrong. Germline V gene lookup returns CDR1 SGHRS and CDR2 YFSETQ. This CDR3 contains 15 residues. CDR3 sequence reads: CASSLPQDSYNEQYF. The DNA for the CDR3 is TGCGCCAGCAGCTTGCCCCAGGACTCCTACAATGAGCAGTACTTC.

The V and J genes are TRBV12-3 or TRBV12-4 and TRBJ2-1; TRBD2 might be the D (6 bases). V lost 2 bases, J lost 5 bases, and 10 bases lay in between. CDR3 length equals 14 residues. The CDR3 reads CASSLMASDNEQFF. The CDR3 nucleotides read TGTGCCAGCAGTTTAATGGCTAGCGACAATGAGCAGTTCTTC.

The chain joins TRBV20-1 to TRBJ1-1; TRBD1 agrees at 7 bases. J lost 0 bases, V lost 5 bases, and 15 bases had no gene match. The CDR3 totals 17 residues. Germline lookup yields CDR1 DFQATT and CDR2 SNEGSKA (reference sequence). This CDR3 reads CSALELGARGMNTEAFF. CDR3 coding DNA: TGCAGTGCTCTCGAATTAGGGGCCAGGGGGATGAACACTGAAGCTTTCTTT.

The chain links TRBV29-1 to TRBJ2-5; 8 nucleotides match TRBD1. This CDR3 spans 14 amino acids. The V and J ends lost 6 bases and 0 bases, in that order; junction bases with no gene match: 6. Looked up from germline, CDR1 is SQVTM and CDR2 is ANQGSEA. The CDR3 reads CSVGTGTYQETQYF. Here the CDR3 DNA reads TGCAGCGTGGGGACAGGAACTTACCAAGAGACCCAGTACTTC.

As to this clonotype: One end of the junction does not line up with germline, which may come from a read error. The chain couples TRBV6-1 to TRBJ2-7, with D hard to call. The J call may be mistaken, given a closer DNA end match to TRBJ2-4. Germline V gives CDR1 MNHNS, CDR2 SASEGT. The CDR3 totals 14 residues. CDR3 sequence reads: CASGQARIKTIQYF. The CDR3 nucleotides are TGTGCCAGCGGGCAGGCCAGGATCAAAACCATTCAGTACTTC.

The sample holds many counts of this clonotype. Here the CDR3 DNA reads TGTGCCAGCAGCTTAGTGGGACAGGGGTCAAGCACTGAAGCTTTCTTT. It specifies CASSLVGQGSSTEAFF. The chain couples TRBV7-2 to TRBJ1-1, with 10 bases aligning to TRBD1. The CDR3 runs 16 residues. The germline CDR1 and CDR2 sequences are SGHTA and FQGNSA. After removal of 1 base from V and 4 bases from J, the junction contained 6 bases not matched to a gene. Full variable domain (remainder filled in from reference TRBV7-2 and TRBJ1-1): GAGVSQSPSNKVTEKGKDVELRCDPISGHTALYWYRQSLGQGLEFLIYFQGNSAPDKSGLPSDRFSAERTGGSVSTLTIQRTQQEDSAVYLCASSLVGQGSSTEAFFGQGTRLTVV.

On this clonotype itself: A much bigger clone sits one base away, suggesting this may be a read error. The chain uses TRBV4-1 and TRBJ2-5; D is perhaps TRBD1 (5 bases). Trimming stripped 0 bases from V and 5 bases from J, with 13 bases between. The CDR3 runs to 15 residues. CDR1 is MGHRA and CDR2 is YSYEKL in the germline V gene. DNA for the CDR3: TGCGCCAGCAGCCAAGAGGCAGGGTTACAGGAGACCCAGTACTTC. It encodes CASSQEAGLQETQYF.

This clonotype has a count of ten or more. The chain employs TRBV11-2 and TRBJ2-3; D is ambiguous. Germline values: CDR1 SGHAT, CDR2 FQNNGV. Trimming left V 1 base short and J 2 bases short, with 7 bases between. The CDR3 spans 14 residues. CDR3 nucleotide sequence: TGTGCCAGCAGCTTAGTCGCTGACACAGATACGCAGTATTTT. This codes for CASSLVADTDTQYF.

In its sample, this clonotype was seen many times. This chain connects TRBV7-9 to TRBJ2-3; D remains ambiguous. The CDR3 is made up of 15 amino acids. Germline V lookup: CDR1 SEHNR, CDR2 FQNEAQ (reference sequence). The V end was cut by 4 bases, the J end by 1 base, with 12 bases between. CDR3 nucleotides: TGTGCCAGCAGCTCCGGACCCGTCGGCACAGATACGCAGTATTTT. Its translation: CASSSGPVGTDTQYF.

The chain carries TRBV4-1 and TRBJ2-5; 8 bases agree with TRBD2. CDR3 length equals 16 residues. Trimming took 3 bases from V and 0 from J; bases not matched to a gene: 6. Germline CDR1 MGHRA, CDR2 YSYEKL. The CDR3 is CASSQSTSGDQETQYF. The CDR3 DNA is TGCGCCAGCAGCCAGTCCACTAGCGGAGACCAAGAGACCCAGTACTTC.

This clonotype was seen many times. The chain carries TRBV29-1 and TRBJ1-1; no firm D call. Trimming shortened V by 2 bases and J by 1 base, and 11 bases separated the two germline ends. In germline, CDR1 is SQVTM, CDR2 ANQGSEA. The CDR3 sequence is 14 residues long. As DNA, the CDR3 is TGCAGCGTTGAAAGGTCCTGGGAGAACACTGAAGCTTTCTTT. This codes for CSVERSWENTEAFF.

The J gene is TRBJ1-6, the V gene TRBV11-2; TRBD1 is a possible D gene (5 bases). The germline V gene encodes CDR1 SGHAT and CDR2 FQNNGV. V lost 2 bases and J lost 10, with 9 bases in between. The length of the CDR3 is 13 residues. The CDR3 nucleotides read TGTGCCAGCAGCTTAACAGGATCATCACCCCTCCACTTT. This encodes CASSLTGSSPLHF.

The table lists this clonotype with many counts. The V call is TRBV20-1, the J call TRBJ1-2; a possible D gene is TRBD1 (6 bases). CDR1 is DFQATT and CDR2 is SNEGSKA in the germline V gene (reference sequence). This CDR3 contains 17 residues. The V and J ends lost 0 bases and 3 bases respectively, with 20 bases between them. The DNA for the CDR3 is TGCAGTGCTAGAGACGGGACATCTTTAAACGCGGACTATGGCTACACCTTC. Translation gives CSARDGTSLNADYGYTF.

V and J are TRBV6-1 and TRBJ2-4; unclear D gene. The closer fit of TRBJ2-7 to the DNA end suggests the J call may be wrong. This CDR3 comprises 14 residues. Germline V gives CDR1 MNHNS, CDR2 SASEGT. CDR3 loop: CASSEKYREYEQYF. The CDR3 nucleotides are TGTGCCAGCAGTGAGAAGTACAGAGAATACGAGCAGTACTTC.

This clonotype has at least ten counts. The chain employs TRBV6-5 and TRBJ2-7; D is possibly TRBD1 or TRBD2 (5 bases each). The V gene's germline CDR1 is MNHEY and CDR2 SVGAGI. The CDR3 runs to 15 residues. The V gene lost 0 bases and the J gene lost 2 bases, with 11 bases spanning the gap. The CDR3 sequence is CASSYSGDPAYEQYF. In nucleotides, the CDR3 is TGTGCCAGCAGTTACTCAGGGGACCCAGCCTACGAGCAGTACTTC.

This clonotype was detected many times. The CDR3: CASSPALEQFF. The CDR3 bases are TGTGCCAGCAGCCCCGCGCTGGAGCAGTTCTTC. The chain joins TRBV7-2 to TRBJ2-1; D gene ambiguous. The CDR3 contains 11 residues. The V end lost 5 bases, the J end lost 10 bases, and 9 bases lay between the germline ends. Germline V gives CDR1 SGHTA, CDR2 FQGNSA.

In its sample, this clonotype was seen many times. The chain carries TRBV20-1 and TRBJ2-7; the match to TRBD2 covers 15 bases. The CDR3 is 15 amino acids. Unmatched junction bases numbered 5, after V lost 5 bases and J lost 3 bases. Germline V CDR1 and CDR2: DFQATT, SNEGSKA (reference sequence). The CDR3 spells CSADPGLAGGYEQYF. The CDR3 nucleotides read TGCAGTGCTGACCCGGGACTAGCGGGGGGCTACGAGCAGTACTTC.

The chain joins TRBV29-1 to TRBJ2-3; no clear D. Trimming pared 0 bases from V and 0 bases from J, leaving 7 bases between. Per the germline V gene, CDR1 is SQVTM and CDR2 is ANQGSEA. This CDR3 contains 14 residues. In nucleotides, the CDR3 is TGCAGCGTTGAAGACGTCCCTAGCACAGATACGCAGTATTTT. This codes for CSVEDVPSTDTQYF.

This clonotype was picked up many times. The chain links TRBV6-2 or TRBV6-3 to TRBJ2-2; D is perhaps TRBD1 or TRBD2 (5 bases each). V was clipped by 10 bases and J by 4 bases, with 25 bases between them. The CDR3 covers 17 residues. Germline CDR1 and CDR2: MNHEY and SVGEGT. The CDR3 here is CAISIMGPLSGTGELFF. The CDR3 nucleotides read TGTGCCATTTCGATTATGGGACCACTCTCGGGCACCGGGGAGCTGTTTTTT.

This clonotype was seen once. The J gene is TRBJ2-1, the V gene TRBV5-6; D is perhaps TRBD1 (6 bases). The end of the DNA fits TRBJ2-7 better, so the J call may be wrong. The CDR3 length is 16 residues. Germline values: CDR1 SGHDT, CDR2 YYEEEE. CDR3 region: CASSSSQGPLYNEQYF. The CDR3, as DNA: TGTGCCAGCAGCTCCTCTCAGGGGCCGCTATACAATGAGCAGTACTTC.

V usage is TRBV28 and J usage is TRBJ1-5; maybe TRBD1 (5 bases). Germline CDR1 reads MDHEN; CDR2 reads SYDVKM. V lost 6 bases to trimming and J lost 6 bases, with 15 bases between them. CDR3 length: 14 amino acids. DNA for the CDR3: TGTGCCAGCAGAAGGGGAGGGTTCGTTCAGCCCCAGCATTTT. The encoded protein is CASRRGGFVQPQHF.

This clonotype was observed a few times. CDR3: CASGQDAEGGQETQYF. CDR3 DNA: TGTGCCAGCGGCCAAGACGCGGAGGGAGGTCAAGAGACCCAGTACTTC. The chain has TRBV5-4 and TRBJ2-5, with D maybe TRBD2 (6 bases). The V and J ends lost 7 bases and 2 bases respectively, with 21 bases between them. Germline CDR1 SGHNT, CDR2 YYREEE (reference sequence). The CDR3 spans 16 residues.

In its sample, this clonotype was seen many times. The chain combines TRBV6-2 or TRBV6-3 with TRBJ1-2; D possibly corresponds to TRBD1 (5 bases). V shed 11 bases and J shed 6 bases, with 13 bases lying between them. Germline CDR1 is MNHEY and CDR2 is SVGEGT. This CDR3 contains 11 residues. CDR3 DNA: TGTGCCGGGGGAGACGGCCATGGCTACACCTTC. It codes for CAGGDGHGYTF.

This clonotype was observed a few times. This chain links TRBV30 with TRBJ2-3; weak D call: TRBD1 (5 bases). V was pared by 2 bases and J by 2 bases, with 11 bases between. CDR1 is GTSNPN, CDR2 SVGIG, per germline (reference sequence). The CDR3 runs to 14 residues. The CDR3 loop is CAWSNRKITDTQYF. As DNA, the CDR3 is TGTGCCTGGAGTAACAGGAAAATCACAGATACGCAGTATTTT.

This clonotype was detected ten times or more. The CDR3: CATSRDQRSDYGYTF. CDR3 DNA: TGTGCCACCAGCAGAGATCAGAGGTCAGATTATGGCTACACCTTC. The chain links TRBV15 to TRBJ1-2; the D is unclear. The V gene lost 0 bases and the J gene lost 5 bases, with 13 bases spanning the gap. This CDR3 has 15 residues. Germline loops: CDR1 LNHNV, CDR2 YYDKDF (reference sequence). The variable domain in full, with the rest retrieved from reference TRBV15 and TRBJ1-2, is DAMVIQNPRYQVTQFGKPVTLSCSQTLNHNVMYWYQQKSSQAPKLLFHYYDKDFNNEADTPDNFQSRRPNTSFCFLDIRSPGLGDTAMYLCATSRDQRSDYGYTFGSGTRLTVV.

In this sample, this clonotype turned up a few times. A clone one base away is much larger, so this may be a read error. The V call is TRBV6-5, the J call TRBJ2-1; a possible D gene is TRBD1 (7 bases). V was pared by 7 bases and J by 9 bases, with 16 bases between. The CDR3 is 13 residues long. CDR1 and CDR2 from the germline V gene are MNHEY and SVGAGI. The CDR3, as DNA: TGTGCCAGCACCAAACAGGGGAGGACTGAGCAGTTCTTC. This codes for CASTKQGRTEQFF.

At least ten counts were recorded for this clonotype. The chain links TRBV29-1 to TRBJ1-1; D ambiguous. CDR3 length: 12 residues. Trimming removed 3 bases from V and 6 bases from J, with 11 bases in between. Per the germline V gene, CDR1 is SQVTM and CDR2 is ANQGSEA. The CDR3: CSVDRVIAEAFF. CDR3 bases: TGCAGCGTTGATCGAGTAATCGCTGAAGCTTTCTTT.

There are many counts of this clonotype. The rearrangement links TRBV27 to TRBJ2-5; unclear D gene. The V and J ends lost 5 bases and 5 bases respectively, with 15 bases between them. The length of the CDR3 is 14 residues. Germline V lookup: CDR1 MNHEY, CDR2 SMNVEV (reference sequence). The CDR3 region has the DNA TGTGCCAGCAGTGCCCACGGGTCGGTCGAGACCCAGTACTTC. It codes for CASSAHGSVETQYF.

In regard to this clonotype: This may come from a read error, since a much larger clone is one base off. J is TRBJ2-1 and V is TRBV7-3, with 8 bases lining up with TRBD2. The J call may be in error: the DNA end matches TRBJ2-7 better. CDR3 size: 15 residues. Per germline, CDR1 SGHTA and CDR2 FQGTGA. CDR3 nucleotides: TGTGCCAGCAGCTTAGGGAGCGGGGGTAACAATGAGCAGTACTTC. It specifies CASSLGSGGNNEQYF.

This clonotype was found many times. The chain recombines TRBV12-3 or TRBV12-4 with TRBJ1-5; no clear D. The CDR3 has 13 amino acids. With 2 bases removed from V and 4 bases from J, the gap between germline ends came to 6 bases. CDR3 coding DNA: TGTGCCAGCAGTTTAAGACGGAATCAGCCCCAGCATTTT. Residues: CASSLRRNQPQHF.

The DNA for the CDR3 is TGTGCCACCAGTGATAATAGTTGGGGAGAGACCCAGTACTTC. Translation gives CATSDNSWGETQYF. The chain carries TRBV24-1 and TRBJ2-7; D unclear. The tail of the sequence fits TRBJ2-5 better, so the J call may be wrong. The CDR3 covers 14 residues. The germline CDR1 and CDR2 sequences are KGHDR and SFDVKD.